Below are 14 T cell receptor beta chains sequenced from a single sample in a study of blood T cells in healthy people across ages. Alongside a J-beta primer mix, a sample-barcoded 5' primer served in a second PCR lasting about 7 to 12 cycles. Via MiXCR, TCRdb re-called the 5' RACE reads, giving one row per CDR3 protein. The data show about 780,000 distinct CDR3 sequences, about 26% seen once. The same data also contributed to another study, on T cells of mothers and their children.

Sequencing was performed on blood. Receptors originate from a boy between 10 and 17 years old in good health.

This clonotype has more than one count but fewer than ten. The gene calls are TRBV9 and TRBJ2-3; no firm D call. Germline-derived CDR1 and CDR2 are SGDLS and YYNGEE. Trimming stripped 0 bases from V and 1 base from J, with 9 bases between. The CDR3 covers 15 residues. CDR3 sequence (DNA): TGTGCCAGCAGCGTAGATAGATCCGGCACAGATACGCAGTATTTT. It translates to CASSVDRSGTDTQYF. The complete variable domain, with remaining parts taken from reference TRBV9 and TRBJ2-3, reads DSGVTQTPKHLITATGQRVTLRCSPRSGDLSVYWYQQSLDQGLQFLIQYYNGEERAKGNILERFSAQQFPDLHSELNLSSLELGDSALYFCASSVDRSGTDTQYFGPGTRLTVL.

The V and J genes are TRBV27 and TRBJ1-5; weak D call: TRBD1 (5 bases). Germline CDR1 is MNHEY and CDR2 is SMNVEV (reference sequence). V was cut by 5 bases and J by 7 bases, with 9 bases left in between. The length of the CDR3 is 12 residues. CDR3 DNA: TGTGCCAGCAGTGGTGGGGGGCAGCCCCAGCATTTT. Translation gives CASSGGGQPQHF.

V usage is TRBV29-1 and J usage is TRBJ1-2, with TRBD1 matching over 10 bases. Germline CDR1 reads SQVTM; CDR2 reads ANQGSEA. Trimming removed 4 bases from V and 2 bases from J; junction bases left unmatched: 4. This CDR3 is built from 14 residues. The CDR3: CSVGRTGGNYGYTF. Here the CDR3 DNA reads TGCAGCGTTGGTCGGACAGGGGGGAACTATGGCTACACCTTC.

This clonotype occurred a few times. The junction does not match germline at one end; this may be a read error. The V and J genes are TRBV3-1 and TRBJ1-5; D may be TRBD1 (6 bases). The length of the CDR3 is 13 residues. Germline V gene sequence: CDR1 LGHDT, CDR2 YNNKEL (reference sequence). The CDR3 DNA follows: TGTGCCAGCAGCCAGGGGGGGGCAGGGACGTTGGATTTT. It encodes CASSQGGAGTLDF.

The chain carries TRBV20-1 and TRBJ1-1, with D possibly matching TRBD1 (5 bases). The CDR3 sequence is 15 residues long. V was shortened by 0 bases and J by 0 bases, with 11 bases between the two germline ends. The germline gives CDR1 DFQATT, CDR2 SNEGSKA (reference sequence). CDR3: CSARESGTVNTEAFF. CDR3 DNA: TGCAGTGCTAGAGAATCCGGGACGGTGAACACTGAAGCTTTCTTT.

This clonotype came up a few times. DNA for the CDR3: TGCGCCAGCAGCTTGGCCCCTGAGCGCCTAATAGGAGATACGCAGTATTTT. Protein sequence: CASSLAPERLIGDTQYF. V is TRBV5-1 and J is TRBJ2-3, with no clear D. This CDR3 has 17 residues. Germline loops: CDR1 SGHRS, CDR2 YFSETQ. V lost 0 bases and J 5 bases, leaving 19 bases between the germline ends.

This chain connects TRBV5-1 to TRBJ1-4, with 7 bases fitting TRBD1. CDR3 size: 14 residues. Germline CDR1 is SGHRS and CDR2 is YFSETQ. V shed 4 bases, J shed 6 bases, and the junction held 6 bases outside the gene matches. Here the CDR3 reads CASSETGNDEKLFF. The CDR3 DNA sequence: TGCGCCAGCAGCGAGACAGGGAACGATGAAAAACTGTTTTTT.

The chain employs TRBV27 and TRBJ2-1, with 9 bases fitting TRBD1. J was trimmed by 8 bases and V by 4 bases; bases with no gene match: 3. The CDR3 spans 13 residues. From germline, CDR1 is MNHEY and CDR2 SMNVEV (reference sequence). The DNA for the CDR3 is TGTGCCAGCAGTTATTGGACAGGGGATGAGCAGTTCTTC. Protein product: CASSYWTGDEQFF.

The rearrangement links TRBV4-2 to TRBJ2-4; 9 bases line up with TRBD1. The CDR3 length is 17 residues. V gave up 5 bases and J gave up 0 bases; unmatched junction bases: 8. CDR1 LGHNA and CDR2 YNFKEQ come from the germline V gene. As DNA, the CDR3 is TGTGCCAGCAGCGAGGGGACAGGGTCGATAGCCAAAAACATTCAGTACTTC. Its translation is CASSEGTGSIAKNIQYF.

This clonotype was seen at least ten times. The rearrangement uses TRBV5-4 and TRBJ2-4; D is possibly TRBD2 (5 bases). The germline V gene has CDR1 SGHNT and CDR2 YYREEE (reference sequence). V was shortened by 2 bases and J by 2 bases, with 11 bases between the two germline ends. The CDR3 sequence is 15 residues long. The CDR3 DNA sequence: TGTGCCAGCAGCTTCGACCCCGGGACCAAAAACATTCAGTACTTC. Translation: CASSFDPGTKNIQYF.

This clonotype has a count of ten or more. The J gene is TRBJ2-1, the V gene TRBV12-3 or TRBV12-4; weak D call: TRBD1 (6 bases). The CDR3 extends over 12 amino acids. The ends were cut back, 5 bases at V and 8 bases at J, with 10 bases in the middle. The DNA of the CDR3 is TGTGCCAGCAGTCCACAGGGTGATGAGCAGTTCTTC. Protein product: CASSPQGDEQFF.

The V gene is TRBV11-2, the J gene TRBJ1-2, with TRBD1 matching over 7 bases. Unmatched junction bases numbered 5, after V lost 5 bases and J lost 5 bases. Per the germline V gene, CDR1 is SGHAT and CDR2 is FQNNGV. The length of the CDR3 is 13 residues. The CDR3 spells CASSLGQAYGYTF. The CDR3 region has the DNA TGTGCCAGCAGCCTCGGACAGGCGTATGGCTACACCTTC.

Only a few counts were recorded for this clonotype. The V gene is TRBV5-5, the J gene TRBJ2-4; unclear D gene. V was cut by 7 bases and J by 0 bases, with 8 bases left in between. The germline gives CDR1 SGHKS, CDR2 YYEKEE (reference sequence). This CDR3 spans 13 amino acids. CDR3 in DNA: TGTGCCAGCGCGACTCTAGCCAAAAACATTCAGTACTTC. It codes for CASATLAKNIQYF.

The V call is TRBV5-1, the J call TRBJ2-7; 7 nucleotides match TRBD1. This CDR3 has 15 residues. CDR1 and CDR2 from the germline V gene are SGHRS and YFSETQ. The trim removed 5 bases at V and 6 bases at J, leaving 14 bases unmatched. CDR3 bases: TGCGCCAGCAGGCCCATCTGGACAGGTGCCTTCGAGCAGTACTTC. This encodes CASRPIWTGAFEQYF.